This note documents a single TCR beta chain sequence. The antigen is undetermined. As defined, naive CD8 cells were CD45RO-negative and positively selected for CCR7, with terminally differentiated effector memory CD45RA+ cells excluded. These data are taken from a study of shared clonotypes between healthy human individuals. This CDR3 comprises 15 residues. Findings and caveats of the study: Relative to their counterparts shared across all four donors, non-shared clonotypes exhibited diminished generation probabilities. Only blood underwent sampling, and tissue repertoires likely differ.

Sequenced by immunoSEQ multiplex PCR; TCRdb stores in-frame clones only, minus some. The sample contains roughly 890,000 clones, about 91% of which appear only once. V gene TRBV7-5 combines with J gene TRBJ2-5; the table assigns TRBD1, which was not confirmed against the DNA. TRBV7-5 is deemed a pseudogene. The sequencing input was naive CD8+ T cells sorted from blood. The clonotype comes from a man under 40 in good health. The CDR3 DNA reads TGTGTCAGAAGCATAACCCCCCCAGGGAAAGAGACCCAGTACTTC. It specifies CVRSITPPGKETQYF.